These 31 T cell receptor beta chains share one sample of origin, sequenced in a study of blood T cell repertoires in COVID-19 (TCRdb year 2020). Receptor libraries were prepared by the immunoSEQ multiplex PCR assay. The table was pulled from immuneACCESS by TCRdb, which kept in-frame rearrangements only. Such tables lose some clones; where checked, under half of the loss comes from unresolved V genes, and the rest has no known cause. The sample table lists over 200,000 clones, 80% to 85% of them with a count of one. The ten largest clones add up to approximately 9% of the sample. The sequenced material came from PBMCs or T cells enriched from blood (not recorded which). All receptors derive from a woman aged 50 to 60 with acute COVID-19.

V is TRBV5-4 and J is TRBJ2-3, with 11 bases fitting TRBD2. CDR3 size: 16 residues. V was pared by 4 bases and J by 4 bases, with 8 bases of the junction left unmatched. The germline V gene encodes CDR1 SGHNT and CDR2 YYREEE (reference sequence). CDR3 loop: CASSPQLAGVADTQYF. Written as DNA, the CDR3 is TGTGCCAGCAGCCCGCAACTAGCGGGGGTGGCAGATACGCAGTATTTT.

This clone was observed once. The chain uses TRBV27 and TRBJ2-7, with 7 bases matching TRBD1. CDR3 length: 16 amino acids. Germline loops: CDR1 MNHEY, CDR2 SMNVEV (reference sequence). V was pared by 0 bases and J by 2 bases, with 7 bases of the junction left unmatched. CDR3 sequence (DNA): TGTGCCAGCAGTTTATCGGGGACAGCCCCCCCCTACGAGCAGTACTTC. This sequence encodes CASSLSGTAPPYEQYF.

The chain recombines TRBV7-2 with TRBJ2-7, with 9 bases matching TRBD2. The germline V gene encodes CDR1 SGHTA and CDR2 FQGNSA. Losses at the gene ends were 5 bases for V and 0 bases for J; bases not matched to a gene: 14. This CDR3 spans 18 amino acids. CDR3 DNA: TGTGCCAGCAGCGCGCCGGGACTAGCTCCTAAAACCTCCTACGAGCAGTACTTC. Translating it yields CASSAPGLAPKTSYEQYF.

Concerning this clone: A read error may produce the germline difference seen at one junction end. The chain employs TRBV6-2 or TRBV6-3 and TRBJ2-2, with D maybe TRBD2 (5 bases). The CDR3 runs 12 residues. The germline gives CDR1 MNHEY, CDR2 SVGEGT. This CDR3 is CASSYSLAEQFF. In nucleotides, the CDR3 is TGTGCCAGCAGTTACTCCCTAGCTGAGCAGTTTTTT.

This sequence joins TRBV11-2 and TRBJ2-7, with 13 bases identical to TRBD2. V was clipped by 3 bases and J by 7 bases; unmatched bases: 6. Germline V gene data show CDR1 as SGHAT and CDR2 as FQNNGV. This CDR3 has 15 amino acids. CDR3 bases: TGTGCCAGCAGCTTTGGACTAGCGGGAGCACGAGAGCAGTACTTC. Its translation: CASSFGLAGAREQYF.

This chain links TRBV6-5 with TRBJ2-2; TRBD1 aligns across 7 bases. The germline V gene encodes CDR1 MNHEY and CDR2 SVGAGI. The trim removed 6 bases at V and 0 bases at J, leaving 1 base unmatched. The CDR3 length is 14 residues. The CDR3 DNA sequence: TGTGCCAGCAGACAGGGGACGAACACCGGGGAGCTGTTTTTT. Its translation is CASRQGTNTGELFF.

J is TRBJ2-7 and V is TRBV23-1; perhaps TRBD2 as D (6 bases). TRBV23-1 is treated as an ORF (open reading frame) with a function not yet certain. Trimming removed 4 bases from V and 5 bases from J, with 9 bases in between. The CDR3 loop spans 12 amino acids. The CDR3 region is CASSPTSHEQYF. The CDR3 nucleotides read TGCGCCAGCAGTCCCACTAGCCACGAGCAGTACTTC.

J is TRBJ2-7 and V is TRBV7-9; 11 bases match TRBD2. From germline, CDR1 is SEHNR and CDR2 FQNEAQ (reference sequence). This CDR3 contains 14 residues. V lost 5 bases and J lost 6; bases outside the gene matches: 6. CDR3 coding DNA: TGTGCCAGCAGCAGACTAGCGGGGTTTGGCGAGCAGTACTTC. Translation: CASSRLAGFGEQYF.

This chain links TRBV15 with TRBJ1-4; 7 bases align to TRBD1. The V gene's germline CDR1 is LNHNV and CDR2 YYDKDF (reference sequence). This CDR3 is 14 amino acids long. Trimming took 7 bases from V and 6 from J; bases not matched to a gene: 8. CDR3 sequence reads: CATNTDRFDEKLFF. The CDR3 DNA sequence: TGTGCCACCAACACGGACAGGTTTGATGAAAAACTGTTTTTT.

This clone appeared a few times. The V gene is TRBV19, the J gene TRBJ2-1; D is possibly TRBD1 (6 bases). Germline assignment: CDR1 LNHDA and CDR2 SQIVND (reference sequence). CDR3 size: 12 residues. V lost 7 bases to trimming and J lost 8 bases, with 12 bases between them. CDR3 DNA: TGTGCCAGTACCGACAGGAGATATGAGCAGTTCTTC. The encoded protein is CASTDRRYEQFF.

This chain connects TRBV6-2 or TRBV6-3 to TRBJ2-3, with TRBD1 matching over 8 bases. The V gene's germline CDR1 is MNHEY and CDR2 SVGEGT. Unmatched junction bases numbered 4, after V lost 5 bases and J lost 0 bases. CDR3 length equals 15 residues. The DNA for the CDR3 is TGTGCCAGCAGTCGATGGACAGGGAGCACAGATACGCAGTATTTT. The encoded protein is CASSRWTGSTDTQYF.

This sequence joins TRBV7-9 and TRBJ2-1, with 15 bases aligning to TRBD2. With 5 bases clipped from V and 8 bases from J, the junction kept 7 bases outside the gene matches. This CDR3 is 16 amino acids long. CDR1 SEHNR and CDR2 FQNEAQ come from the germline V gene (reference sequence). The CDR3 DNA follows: TGTGCCAGCAGCCTGGGACTAGCGGGGGGTTTCGATGAGCAGTTCTTC. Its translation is CASSLGLAGGFDEQFF.

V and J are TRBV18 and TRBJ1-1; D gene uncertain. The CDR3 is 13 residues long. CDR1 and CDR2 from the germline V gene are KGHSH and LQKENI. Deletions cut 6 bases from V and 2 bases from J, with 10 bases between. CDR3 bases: TGTGCCAGCTCCCCAGCGACAAACACTGAAGCTTTCTTT. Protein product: CASSPATNTEAFF. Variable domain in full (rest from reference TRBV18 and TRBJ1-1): NAGVMQNPRHLVRRRGQEARLRCSPMKGHSHVYWYRQLPEEGLKFMVYLQKENIIDESGMPKERFSAEFPKEGPSILRIQQVVRGDSAAYFCASSPATNTEAFFGQGTRLTVV.

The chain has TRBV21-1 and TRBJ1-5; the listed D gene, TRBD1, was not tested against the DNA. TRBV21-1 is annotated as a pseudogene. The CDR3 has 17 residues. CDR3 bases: TGTGCCAGCAATTCCAACCAACGGGACAGGGGGCATCAGCCCCAGCATTTT. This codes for CASNSNQRDRGHQPQHF.

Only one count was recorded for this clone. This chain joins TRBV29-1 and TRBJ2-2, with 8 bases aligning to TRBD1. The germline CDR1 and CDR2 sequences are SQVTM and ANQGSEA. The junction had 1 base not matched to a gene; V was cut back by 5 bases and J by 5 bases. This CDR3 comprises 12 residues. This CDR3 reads CSVNRGTGELFF. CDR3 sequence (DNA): TGCAGCGTTAACAGGGGGACCGGGGAGCTGTTTTTT.

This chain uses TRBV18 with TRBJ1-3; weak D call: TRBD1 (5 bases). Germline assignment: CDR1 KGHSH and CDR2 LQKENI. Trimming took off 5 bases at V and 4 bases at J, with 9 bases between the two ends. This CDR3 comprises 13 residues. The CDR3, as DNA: TGTGCCAGCTCATCAGGGCCCGGAAACACCATATATTTT. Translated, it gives CASSSGPGNTIYF.

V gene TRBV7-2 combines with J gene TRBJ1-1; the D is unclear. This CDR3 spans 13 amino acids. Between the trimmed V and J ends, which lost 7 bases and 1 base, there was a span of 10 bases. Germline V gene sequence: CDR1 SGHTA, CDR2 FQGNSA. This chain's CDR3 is CASTLQANTEAFF. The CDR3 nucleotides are TGTGCCAGCACCCTCCAAGCGAACACTGAAGCTTTCTTT.

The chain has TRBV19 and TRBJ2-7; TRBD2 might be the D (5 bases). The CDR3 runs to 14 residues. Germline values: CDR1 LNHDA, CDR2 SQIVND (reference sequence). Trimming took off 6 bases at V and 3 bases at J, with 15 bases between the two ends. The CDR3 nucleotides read TGTGCCAGTAGAAACACGGGAAGTGTCTACGAGCAGTACTTC. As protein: CASRNTGSVYEQYF.

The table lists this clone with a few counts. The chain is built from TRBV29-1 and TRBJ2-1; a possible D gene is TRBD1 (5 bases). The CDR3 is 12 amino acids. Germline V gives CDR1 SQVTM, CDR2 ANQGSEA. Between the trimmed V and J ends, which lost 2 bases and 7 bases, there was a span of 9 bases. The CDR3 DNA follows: TGCAGCGTTGAAAAGTCAGGGAATGAGCAGTTCTTC. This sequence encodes CSVEKSGNEQFF.

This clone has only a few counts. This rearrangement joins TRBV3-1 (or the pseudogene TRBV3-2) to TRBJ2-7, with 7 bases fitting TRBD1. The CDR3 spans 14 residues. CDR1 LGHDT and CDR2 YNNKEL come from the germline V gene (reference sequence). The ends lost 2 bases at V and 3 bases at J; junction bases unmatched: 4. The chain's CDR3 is CASSQPGQHYEQYF. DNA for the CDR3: TGTGCCAGCAGCCAACCGGGACAGCACTACGAGCAGTACTTC.

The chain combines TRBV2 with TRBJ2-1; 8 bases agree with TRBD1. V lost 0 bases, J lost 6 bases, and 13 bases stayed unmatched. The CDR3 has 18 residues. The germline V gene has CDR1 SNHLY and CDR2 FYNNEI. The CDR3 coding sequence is TGTGCCAGCAGTGAAGCGGGGCTAGCAGGGGGCACGGCCAATGAGCAGTTCTTC. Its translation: CASSEAGLAGGTANEQFF.

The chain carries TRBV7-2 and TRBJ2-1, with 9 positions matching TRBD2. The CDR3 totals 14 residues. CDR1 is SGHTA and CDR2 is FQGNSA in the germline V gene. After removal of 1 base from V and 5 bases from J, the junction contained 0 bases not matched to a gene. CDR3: CASSLGGGDNEQFF. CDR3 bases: TGTGCCAGCAGCTTAGGCGGGGGGGACAATGAGCAGTTCTTC.

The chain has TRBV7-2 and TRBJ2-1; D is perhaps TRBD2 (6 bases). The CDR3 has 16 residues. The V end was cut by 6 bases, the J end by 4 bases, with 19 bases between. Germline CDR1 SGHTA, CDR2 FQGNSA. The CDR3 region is CASSVEEGVRYNEQFF. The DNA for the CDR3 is TGTGCCAGCAGTGTAGAGGAGGGAGTACGGTACAATGAGCAGTTCTTC.

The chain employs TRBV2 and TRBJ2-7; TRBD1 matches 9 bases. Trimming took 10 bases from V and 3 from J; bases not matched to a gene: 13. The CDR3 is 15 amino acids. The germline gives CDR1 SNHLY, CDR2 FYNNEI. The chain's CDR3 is CATTNQGTGNYEQYF. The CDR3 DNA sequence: TGTGCCACCACGAATCAAGGGACAGGGAACTACGAGCAGTACTTC.

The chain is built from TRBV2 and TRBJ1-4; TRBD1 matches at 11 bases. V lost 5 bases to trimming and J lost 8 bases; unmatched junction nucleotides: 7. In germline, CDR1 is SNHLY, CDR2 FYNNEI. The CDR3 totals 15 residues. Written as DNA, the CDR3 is TGTGCCAGCAGTCAGGACAGGGGGCTAGAAGAAAAACTGTTTTTT. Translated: CASSQDRGLEEKLFF.

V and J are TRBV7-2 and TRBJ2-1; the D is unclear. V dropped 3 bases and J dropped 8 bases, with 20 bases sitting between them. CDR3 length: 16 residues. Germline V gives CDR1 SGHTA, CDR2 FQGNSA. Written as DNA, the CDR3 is TGTGCCAGCAGCTTTCAGGTAGGCAAACCACCTCATGAGCAGTTCTTC. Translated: CASSFQVGKPPHEQFF.

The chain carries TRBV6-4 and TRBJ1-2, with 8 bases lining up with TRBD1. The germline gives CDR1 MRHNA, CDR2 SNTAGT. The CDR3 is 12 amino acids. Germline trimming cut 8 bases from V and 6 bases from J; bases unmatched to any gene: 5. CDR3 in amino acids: CASRDRLNGYTF. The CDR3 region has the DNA TGTGCCAGCCGGGACAGGCTTAATGGCTACACCTTC.

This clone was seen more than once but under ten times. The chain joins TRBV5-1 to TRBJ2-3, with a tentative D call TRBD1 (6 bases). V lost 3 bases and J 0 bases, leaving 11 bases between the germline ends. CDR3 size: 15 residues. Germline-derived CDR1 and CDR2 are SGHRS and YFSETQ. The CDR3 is CASSWDTGSTDTQYF. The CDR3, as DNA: TGCGCCAGCAGCTGGGACACAGGGAGCACAGATACGCAGTATTTT.

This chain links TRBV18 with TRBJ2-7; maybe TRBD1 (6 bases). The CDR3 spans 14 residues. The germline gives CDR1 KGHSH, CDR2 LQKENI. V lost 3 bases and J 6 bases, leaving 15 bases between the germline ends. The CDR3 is CASSPRAGDGEQYF. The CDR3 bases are TGTGCCAGCTCACCTCGTGCAGGGGATGGCGAGCAGTACTTC.

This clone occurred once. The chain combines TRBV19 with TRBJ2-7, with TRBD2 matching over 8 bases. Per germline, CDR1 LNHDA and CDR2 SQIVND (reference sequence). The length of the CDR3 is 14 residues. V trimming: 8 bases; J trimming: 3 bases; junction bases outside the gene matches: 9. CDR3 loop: CASRPAGGDYEQYF. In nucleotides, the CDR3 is TGTGCCAGTCGACCGGCGGGGGGAGACTACGAGCAGTACTTC.

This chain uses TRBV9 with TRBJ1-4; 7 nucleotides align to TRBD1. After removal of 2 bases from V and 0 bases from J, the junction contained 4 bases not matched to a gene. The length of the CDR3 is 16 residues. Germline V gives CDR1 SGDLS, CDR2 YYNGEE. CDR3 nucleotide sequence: TGTGCCAGCAGCGTGGCTACAGGGGCAACTAATGAAAAACTGTTTTTT. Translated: CASSVATGATNEKLFF.